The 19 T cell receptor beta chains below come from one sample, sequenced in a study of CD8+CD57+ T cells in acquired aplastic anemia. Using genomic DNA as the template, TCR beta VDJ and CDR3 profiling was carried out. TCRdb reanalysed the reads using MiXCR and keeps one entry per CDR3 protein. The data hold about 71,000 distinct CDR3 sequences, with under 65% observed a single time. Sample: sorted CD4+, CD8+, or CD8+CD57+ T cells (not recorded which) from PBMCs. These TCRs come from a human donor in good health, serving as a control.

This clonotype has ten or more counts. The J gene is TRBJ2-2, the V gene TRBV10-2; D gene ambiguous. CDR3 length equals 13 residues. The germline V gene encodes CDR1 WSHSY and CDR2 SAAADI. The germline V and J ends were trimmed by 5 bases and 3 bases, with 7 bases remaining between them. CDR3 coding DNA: TGCGCCAGCAGTCCTAGTTACACCGGGGAGCTGTTTTTT. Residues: CASSPSYTGELFF.

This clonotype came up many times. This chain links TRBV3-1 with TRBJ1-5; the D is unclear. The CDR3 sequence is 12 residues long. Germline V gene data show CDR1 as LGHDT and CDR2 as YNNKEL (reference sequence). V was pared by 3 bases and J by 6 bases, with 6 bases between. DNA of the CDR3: TGTGCCAGCAGCCACTCCAGTCAGCCCCAGCATTTT. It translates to CASSHSSQPQHF.

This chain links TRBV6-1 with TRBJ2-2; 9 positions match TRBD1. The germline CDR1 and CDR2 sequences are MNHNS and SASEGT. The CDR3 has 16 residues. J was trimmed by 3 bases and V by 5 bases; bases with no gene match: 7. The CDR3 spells CASSPGTGSDTGELFF. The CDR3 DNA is TGTGCCAGCAGTCCCGGGACAGGGTCGGACACCGGGGAGCTGTTTTTT.

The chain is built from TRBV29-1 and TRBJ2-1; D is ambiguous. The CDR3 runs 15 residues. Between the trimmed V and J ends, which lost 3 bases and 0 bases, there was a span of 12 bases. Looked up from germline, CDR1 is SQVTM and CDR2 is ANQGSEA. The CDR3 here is CSVEGTRSSYNEQFF. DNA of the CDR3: TGCAGCGTTGAGGGAACCCGTAGCTCCTACAATGAGCAGTTCTTC.

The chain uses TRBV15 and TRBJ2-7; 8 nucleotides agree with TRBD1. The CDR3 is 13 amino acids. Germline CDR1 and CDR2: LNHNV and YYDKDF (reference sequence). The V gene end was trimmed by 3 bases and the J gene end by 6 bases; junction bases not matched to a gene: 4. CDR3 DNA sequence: TGTGCCACCAGCAGTGGGACAGGAGGCGAGCAGTACTTC. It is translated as CATSSGTGGEQYF.

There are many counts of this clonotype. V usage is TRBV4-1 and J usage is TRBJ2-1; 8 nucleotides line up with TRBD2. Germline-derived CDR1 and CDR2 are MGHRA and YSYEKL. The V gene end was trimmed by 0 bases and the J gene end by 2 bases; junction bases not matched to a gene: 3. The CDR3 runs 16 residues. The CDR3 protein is CASSQETSGTYNEQFF. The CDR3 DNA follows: TGCGCCAGCAGCCAAGAAACTAGCGGCACCTACAATGAGCAGTTCTTC.

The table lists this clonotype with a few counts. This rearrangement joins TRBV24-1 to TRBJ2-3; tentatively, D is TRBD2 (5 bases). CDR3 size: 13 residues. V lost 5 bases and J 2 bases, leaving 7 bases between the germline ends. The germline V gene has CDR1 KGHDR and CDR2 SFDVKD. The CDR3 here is CATSGGYTDTQYF. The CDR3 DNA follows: TGTGCCACCAGTGGAGGGTACACAGATACGCAGTATTTT.

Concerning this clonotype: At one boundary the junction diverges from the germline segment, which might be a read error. Written as DNA, the CDR3 is TGTGCCAGCAGCGCAAAACAGGGGGGTGTTGAGGCTTCCTTT. Protein product: CASSAKQGGVEASF. The chain couples TRBV9 to TRBJ1-1; 8 bases map to TRBD1. Per germline, CDR1 SGDLS and CDR2 YYNGEE. The CDR3 extends over 14 amino acids.

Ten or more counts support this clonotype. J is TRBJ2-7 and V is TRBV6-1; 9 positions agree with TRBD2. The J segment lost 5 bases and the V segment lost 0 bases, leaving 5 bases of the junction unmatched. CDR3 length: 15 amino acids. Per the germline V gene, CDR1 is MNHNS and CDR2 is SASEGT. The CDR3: CASSEAPGTSNEQYF. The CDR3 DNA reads TGTGCCAGCAGTGAAGCCCCCGGGACTAGCAACGAGCAGTACTTC.

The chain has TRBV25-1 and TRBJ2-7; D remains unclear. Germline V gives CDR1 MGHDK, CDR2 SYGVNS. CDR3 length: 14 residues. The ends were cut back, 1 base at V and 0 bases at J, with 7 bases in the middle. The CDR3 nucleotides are TGTGCCAGCAGTGAATTGGGGAACTCCTACGAGCAGTACTTC. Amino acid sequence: CASSELGNSYEQYF.

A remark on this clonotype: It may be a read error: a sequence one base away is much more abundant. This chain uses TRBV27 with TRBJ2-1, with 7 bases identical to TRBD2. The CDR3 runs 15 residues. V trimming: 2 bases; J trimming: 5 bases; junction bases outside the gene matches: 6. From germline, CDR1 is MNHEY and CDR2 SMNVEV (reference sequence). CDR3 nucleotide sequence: TGTGCCAGCAGTTTAGGGGGGGGGTTTGACAATGAGCAGTTCTTC. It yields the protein CASSLGGGFDNEQFF.

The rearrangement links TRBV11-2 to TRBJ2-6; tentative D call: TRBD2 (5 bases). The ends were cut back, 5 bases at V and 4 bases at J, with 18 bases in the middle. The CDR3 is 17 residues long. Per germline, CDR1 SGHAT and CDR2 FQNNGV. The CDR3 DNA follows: TGTGCCAGCAGCCCACGGTTAAGGTGGGAGGGGGCCAACGTCCTGACTTTC. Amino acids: CASSPRLRWEGANVLTF.

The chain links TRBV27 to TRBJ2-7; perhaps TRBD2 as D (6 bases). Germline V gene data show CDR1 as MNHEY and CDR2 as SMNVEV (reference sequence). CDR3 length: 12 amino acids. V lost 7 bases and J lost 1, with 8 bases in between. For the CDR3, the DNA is TGTGCCAGCATCCGGGGGTCCTACGAGCAGTACTTC. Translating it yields CASIRGSYEQYF.

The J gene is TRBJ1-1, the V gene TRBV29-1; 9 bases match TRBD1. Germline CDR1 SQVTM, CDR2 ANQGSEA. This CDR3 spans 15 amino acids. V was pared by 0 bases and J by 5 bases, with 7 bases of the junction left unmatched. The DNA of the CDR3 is TGCAGCGTTGAAGATTATAGGACAGGGGCTACTGAAGCTTTCTTT. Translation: CSVEDYRTGATEAFF.

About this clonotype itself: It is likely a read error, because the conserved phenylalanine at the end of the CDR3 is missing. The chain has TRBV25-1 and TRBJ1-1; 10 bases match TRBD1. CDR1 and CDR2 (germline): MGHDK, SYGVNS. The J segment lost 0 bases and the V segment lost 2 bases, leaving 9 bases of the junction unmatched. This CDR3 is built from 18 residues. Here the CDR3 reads CASSERLGTGVMNTEAFL. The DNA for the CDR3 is TGTGCCAGCAGTGAAAGGTTAGGGACAGGGGTGATGAACACTGAAGCTTTCCTT.

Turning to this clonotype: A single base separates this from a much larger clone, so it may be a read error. The CDR3, as DNA: TGTGCCAGCAAGGTGATATTTTTGAACACTGAAGCTTTCTTT. The encoded protein is CASKVIFLNTEAFF. The chain has TRBV6-1 and TRBJ1-1; D is ambiguous. Looked up from germline, CDR1 is MNHNS and CDR2 is SASEGT. Trimming took off 7 bases at V and 0 bases at J, with 12 bases between the two ends. CDR3 size: 14 residues.

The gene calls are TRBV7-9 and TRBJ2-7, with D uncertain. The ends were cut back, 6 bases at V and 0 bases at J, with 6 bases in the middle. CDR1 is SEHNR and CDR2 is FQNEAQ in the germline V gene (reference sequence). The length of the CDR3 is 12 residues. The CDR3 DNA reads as TGTGCCAGCAGTCTTAGCTCCTACGAGCAGTACTTC. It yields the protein CASSLSSYEQYF. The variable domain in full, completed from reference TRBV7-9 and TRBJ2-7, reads DTGVSQNPRHKITKRGQNVTFRCDPISEHNRLYWYRQTLGQGPEFLTYFQNEAQLEKSRLLSDRFSAERPKGSFSTLEIQRTEQGDSAMYLCASSLSSYEQYFGPGTRLTVT.

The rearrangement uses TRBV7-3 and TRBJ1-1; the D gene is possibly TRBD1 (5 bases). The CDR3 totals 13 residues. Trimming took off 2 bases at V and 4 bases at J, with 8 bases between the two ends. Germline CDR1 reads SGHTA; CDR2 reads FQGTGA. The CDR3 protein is CASSLDRGTEAFF. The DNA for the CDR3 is TGTGCCAGCAGCTTAGATAGGGGCACTGAAGCTTTCTTT.

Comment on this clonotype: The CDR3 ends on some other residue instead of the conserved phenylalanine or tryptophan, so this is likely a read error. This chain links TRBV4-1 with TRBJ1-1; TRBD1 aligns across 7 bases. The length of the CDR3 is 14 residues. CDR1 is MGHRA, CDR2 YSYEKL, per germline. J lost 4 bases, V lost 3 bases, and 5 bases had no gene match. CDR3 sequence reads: CASSQTGRGTEAFL. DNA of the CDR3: TGCGCCAGCAGCCAGACAGGGAGGGGCACTGAAGCTTTCCTT.